This T cell receptor beta chain derives from a study of blood T cell repertoires in COVID-19. TCRdb's table, derived via immunoSEQ multiplex PCR, lists solely in-frame clones and lacks some. The sample gives over 200,000 clones, around 84% of which show up once; less than 20% is in the top ten. Germline loops: CDR1 SGHRS, CDR2 YFSETQ. V shed 0 bases, J shed 6 bases, and the junction held 2 bases outside the gene matches. This CDR3 is built from 15 residues. Sequencing was performed on peripheral blood. The chain combines TRBV5-1 with TRBJ2-1, with TRBD1 matching 11 bases. The clonotype originates from a woman of 80 years or more with active or convalescent COVID-19. CDR3 coding DNA: TGCGCCAGCAGCTTGGCGGGACAGGGGGTCAATGAGCAGTTCTTC. Its protein product is CASSLAGQGVNEQFF.